This T cell receptor (beta chain) came from a study of PD-1 blockade in classical Hodgkin lymphoma. Study results and caveats: In newly diagnosed patients, baseline TCR diversity was reportedly below that of healthy donors. The authors excluded patients who started nivolumab under 1 year after ASCT.

Concerning this clone itself: Its target is unknown.

The germline V gene encodes CDR1 SGHAT and CDR2 FQNNGV. The CDR3 runs 16 residues. V was clipped by 4 bases and J by 2 bases; unmatched bases: 6. Every one of the patients relapsed after autologous stem cell transplantation (brentuximab vedotin exposure was variable). When best responses were assessed, they were complete response, partial response or progressive disease. The method was immunoSEQ multiplex PCR; TCRdb's version includes in-frame clones alone and lacks a portion of them. The sample includes around 16,000 clones, approximately 83% of them seen just once. The sequencing used peripheral blood mononuclear cells (PBMCs), collected before the second cycle of nivolumab. J is TRBJ2-3 and V is TRBV11-2; 10 bases agree with TRBD2. The sequence derives from a human donor with classical Hodgkin lymphoma. In nucleotides, the CDR3 is TGTGCCAGCAGCTCGGAGCGGGGGGGATACACAGATACGCAGTATTTT. This gives the protein CASSSERGGYTDTQYF.